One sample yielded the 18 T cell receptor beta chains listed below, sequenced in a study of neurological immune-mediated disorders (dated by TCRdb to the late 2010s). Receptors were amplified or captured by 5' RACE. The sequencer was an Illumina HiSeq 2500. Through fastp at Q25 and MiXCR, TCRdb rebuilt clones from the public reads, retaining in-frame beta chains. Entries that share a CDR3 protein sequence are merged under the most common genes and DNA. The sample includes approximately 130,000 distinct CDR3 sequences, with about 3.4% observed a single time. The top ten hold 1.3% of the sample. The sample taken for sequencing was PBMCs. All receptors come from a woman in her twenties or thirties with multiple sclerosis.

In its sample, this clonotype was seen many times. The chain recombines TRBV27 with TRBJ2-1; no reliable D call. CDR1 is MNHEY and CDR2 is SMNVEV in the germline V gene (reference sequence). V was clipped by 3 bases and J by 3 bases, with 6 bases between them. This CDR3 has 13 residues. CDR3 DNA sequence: TGTGCCAGCAGTTTTTCATTCTACAATGAGCAGTTCTTC. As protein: CASSFSFYNEQFF.

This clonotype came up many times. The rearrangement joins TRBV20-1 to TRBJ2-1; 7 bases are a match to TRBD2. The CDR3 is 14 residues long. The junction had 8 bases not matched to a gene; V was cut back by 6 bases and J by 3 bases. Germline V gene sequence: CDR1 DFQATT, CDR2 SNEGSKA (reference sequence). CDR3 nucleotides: TGCAGTGCGTCCCTTTGGGAGGGCTACAATGAGCAGTTCTTC. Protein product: CSASLWEGYNEQFF.

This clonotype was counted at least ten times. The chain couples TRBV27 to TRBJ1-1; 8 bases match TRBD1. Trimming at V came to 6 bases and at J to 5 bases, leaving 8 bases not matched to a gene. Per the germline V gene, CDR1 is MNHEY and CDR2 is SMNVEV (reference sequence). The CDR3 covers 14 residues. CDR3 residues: CASSSDRDYTEAFF. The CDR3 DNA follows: TGTGCCAGCAGCTCGGACAGGGATTATACTGAAGCTTTCTTT.

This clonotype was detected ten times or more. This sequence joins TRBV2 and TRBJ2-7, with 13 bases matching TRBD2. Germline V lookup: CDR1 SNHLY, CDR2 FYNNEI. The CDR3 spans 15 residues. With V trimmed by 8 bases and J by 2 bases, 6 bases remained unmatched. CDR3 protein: CASRPGLAGPYEQYF. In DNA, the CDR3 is TGTGCCAGCCGGCCGGGACTAGCGGGACCCTACGAGCAGTACTTC.

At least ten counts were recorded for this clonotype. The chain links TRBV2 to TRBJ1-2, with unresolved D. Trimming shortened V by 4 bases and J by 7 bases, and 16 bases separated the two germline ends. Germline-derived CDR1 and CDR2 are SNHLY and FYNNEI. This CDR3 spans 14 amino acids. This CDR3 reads CASSGPPPAPGYTF. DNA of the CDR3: TGTGCCAGCAGTGGCCCCCCACCGGCGCCTGGCTACACCTTC.

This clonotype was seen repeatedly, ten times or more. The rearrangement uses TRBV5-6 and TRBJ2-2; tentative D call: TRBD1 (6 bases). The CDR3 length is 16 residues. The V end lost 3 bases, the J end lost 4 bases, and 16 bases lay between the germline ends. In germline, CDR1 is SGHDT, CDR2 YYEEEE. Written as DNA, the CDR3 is TGTGCCAGCAGCTGGCCAGGGGCCCCGAGCACCGGGGAGCTGTTTTTT. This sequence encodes CASSWPGAPSTGELFF.

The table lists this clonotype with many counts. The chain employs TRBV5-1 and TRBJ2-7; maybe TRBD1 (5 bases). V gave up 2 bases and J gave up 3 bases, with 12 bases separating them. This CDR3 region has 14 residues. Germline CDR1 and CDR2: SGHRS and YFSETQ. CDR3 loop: CASSLDRGDYEQYF. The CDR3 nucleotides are TGCGCCAGCAGCTTAGATAGGGGTGACTACGAGCAGTACTTC.

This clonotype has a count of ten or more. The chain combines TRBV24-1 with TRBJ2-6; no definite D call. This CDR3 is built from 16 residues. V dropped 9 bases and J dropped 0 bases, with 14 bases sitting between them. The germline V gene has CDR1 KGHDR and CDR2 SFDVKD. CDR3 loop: CATAPSGPSGANVLTF. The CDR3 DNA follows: TGTGCCACCGCCCCCTCGGGTCCCTCTGGGGCCAACGTCCTGACTTTC.

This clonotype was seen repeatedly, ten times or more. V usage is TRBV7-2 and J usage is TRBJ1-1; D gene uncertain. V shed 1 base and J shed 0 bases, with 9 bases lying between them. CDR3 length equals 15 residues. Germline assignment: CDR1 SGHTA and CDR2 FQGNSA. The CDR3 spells CASSLVVGMNTEAFF. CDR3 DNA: TGTGCCAGCAGCTTAGTGGTGGGGATGAACACTGAAGCTTTCTTT.

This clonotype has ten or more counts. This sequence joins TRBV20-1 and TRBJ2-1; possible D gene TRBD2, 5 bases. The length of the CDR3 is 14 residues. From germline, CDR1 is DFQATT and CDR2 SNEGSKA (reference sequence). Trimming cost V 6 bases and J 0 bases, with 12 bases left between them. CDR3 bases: TGCAGTGCGGCGGGTCCGCCCTCCTACAATGAGCAGTTCTTC. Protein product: CSAAGPPSYNEQFF.

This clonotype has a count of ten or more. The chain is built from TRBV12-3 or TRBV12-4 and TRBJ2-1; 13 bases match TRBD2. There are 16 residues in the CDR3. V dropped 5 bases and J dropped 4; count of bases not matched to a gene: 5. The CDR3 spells CASSLGLAGVYNEQFF. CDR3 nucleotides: TGTGCCAGCAGTCTTGGACTAGCGGGGGTATACAATGAGCAGTTCTTC.

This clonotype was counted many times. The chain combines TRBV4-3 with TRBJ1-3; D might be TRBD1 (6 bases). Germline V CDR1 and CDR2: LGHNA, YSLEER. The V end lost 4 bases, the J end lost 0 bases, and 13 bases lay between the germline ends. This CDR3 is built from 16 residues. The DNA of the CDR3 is TGCGCCAGCAGCCCGGCACCGACAGGCTCTGGAAACACCATATATTTT. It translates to CASSPAPTGSGNTIYF.

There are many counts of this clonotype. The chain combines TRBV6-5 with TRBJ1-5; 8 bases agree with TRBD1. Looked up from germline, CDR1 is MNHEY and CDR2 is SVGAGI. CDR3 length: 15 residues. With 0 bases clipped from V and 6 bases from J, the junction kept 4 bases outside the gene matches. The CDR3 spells CASSYSTGAGQPQHF. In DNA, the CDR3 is TGTGCCAGCAGTTACTCGACAGGGGCGGGTCAGCCCCAGCATTTT.

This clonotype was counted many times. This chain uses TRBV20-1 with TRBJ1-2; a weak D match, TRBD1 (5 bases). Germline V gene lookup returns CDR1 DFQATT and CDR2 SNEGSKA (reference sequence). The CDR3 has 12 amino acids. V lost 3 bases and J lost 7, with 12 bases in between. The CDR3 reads CSARGGYRGYTF. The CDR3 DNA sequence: TGCAGTGCTAGGGGGGGGTATCGTGGCTACACCTTC.

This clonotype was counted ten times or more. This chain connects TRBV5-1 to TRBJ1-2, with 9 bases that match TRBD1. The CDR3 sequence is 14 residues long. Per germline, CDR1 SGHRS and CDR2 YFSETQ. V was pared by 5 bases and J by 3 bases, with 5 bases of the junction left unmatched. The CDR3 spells CASSRWTGDYGYTF. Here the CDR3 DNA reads TGCGCCAGCAGTCGATGGACAGGGGACTATGGCTACACCTTC.

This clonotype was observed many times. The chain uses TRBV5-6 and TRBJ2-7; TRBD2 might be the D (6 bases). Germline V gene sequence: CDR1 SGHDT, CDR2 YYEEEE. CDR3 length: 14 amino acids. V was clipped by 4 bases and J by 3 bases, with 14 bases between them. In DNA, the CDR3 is TGTGCCAGCAGCCCACCGCGGGGAGTCTACGAGCAGTACTTC. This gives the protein CASSPPRGVYEQYF.

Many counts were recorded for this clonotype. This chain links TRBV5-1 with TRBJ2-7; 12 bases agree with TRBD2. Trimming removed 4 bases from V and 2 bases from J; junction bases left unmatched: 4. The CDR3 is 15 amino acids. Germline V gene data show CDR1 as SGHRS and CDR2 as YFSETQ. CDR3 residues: CASSRSSGRAYEQYF. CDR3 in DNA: TGCGCCAGCAGCCGCTCTAGCGGGAGGGCCTACGAGCAGTACTTC.

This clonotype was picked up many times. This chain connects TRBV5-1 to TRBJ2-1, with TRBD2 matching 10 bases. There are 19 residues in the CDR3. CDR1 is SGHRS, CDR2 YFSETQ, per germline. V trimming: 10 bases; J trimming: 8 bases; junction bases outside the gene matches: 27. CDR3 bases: TGCGCCTCGCGGGAGGGAAAGAGCGGGAGGGCCGGAGTCCGGGATGAGCAGTTCTTC. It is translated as CASREGKSGRAGVRDEQFF. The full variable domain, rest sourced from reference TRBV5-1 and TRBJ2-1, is KAGVTQTPRYLIKTRGQQVTLSCSPISGHRSVSWYQQTPGQGLQFLFEYFSETQRNKGNFPGRFSGRQFSNSRSEMNVSTLELGDSALYLCASREGKSGRAGVRDEQFFGPGTRLTVL.